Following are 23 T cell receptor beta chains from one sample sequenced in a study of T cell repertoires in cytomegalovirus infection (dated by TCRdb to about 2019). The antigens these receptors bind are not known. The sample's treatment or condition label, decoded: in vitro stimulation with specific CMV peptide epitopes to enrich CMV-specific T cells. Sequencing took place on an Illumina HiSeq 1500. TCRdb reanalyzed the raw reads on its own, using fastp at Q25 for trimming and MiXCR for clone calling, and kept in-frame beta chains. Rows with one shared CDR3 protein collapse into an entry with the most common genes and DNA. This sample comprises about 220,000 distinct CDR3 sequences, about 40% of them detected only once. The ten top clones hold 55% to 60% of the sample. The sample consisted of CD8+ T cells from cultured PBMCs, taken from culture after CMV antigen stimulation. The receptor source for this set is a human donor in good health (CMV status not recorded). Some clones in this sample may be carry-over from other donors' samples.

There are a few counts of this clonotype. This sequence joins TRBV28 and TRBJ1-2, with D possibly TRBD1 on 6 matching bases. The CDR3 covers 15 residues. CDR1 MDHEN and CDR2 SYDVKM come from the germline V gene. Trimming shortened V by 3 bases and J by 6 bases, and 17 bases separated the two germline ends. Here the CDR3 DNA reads TGTGCCAGCAGTTTGTTACAGGGAGGGAGAGATGGCTACACCTTC. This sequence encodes CASSLLQGGRDGYTF.

DNA of the CDR3: TGTGCCAGCAGTAAACAGGGGGCGTATGGCTACACCTTC. Translated, it gives CASSKQGAYGYTF. The rearrangement links TRBV27 to TRBJ1-2, with 9 bases that match TRBD1. The CDR3 has 13 amino acids. V trimming: 5 bases; J trimming: 5 bases; junction bases outside the gene matches: 3. CDR1 and CDR2 from the germline V gene are MNHEY and SMNVEV (reference sequence).

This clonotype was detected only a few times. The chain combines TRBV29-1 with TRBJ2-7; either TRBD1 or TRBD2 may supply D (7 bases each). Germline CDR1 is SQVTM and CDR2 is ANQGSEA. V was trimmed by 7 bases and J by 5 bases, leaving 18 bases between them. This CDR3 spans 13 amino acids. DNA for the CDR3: TGCAGCGCTTCCCAGGGGGGGGCAGACGAGCAGTACTTC. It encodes CSASQGGADEQYF.

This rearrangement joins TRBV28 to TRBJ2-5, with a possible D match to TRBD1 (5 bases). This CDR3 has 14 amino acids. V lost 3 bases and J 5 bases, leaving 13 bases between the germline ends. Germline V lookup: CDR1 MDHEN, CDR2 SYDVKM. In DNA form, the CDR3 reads TGTGCCAGCAGTTTGGGGCAGGGTTATGAGACCCAGTACTTC. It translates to CASSLGQGYETQYF.

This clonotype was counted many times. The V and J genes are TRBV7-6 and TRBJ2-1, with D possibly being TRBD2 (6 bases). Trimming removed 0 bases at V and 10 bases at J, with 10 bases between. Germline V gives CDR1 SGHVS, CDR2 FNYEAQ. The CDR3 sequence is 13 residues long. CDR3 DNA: TGTGCCAGCAGCTTAGCTTCTGCGGGAGAGCAGTTCTTC. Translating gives CASSLASAGEQFF.

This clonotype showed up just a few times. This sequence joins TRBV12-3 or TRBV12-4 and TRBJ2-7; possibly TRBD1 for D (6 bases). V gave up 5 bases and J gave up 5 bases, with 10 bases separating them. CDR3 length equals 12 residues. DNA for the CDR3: TGTGCCAGCAGTGACCCAGGGGACGAGCAGTACTTC. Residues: CASSDPGDEQYF.

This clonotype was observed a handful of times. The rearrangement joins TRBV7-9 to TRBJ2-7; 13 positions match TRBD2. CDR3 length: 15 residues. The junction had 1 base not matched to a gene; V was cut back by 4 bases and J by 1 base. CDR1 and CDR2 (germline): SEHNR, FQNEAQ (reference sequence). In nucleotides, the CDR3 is TGTGCCAGCAGCTCGACTAGCGGGAGGTCCTACGAGCAGTACTTC. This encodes CASSSTSGRSYEQYF.

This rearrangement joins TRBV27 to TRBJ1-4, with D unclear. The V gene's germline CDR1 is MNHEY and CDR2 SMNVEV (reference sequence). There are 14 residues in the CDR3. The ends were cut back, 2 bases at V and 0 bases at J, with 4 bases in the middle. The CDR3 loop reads CASSLRTTNEKLFF. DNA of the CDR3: TGTGCCAGCAGTTTAAGGACAACTAATGAAAAACTGTTTTTT.

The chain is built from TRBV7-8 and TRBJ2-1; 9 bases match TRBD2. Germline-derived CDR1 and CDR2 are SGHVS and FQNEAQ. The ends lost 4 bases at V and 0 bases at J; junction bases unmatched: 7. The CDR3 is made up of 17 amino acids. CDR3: CASSSISGGSSYNEQFF. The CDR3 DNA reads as TGTGCCAGCAGCTCCATTAGCGGGGGTAGCTCCTACAATGAGCAGTTCTTC.

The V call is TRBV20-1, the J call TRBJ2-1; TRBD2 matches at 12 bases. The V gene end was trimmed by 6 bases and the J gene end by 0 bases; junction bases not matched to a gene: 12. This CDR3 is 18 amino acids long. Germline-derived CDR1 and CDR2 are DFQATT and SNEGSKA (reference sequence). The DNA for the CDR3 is TGCAGTGCCCCGACCCCTAGCGGGAGGGTTAGCTCCTACAATGAGCAGTTCTTC. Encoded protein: CSAPTPSGRVSSYNEQFF.

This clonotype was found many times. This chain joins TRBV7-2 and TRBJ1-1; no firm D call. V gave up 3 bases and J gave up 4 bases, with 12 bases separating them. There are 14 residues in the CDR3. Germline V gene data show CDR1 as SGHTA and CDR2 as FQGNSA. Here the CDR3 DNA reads TGTGCCAGCAGCTTCTCGGGGTCTACCACTGAAGCTTTCTTT. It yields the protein CASSFSGSTTEAFF.

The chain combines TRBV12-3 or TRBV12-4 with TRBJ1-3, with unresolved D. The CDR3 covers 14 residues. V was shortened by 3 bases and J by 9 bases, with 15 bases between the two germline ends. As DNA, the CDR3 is TGTGCCAGCAGTTTTACTGGGCCGAGGGCCACCATATATTTT. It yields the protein CASSFTGPRATIYF.

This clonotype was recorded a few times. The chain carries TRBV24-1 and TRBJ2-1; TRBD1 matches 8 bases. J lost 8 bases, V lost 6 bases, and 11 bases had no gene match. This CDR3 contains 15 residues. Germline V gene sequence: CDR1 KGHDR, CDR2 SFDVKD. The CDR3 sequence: CATSPRTGLGDEQFF. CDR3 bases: TGTGCCACCAGTCCCAGGACAGGGCTGGGGGATGAGCAGTTCTTC.

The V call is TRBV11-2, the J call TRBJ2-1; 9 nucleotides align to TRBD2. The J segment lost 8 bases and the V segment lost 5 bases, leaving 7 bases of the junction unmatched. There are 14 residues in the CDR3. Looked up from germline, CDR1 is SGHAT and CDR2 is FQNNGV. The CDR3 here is CASSRTSDRYEQFF. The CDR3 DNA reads TGTGCCAGCAGCCGGACTAGCGACCGGTATGAGCAGTTCTTC.

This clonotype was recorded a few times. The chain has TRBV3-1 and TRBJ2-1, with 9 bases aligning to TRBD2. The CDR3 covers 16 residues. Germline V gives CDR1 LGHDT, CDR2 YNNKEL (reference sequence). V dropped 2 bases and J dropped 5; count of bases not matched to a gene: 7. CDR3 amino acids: CASSQTGTSPDNEQFF. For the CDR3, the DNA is TGTGCCAGCAGCCAAACCGGGACTAGCCCTGACAATGAGCAGTTCTTC.

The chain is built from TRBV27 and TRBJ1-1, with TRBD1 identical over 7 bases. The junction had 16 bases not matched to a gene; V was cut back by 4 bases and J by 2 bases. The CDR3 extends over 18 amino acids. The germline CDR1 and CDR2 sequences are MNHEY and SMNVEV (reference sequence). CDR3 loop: CASSWSGQGGSLNTEAFF. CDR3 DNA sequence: TGTGCCAGCAGTTGGTCCGGGCAGGGGGGCAGCCTAAACACTGAAGCTTTCTTT.

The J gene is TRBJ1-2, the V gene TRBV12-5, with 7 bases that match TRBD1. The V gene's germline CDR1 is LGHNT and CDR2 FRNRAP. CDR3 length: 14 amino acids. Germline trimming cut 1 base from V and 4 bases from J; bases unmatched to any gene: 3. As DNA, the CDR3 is TGTGCTAGTGGTTTGGACAGGGGAGTCTATGGCTACACCTTC. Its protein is CASGLDRGVYGYTF.

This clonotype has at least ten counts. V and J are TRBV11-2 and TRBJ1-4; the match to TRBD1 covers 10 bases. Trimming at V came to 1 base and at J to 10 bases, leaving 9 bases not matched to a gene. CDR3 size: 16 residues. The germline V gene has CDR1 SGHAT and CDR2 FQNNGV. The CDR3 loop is CASSLVVGTGERKLFF. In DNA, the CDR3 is TGTGCCAGCAGCTTAGTTGTGGGGACAGGGGAACGAAAACTGTTTTTT.

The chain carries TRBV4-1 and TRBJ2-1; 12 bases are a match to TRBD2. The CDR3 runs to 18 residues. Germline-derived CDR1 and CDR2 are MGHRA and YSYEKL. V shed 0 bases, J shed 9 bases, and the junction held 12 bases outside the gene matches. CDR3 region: CASSQDGSETSGSSEQFF. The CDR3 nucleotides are TGCGCCAGCAGCCAAGATGGATCGGAGACTAGCGGGAGTAGTGAGCAGTTCTTC.

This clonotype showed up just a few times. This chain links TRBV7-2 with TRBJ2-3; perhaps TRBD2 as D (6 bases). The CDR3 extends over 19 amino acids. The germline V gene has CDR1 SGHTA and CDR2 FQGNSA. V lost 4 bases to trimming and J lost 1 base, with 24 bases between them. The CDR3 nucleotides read TGTGCCAGCAGCTCCGGAGAGCTTTCCGGGACGGGAGGCACAGATACGCAGTATTTT. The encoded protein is CASSSGELSGTGGTDTQYF.

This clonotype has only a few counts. In DNA, the CDR3 is TGTGCCAGCAGCTTAGGGGGTATCTATAGCAATCAGCCCCAGCATTTT. Encoded protein: CASSLGGIYSNQPQHF. This chain links TRBV7-6 with TRBJ1-5; D remains unclear. Germline V gene sequence: CDR1 SGHVS, CDR2 FNYEAQ. Trimming took off 1 base at V and 0 bases at J, with 10 bases between the two ends. There are 16 residues in the CDR3.

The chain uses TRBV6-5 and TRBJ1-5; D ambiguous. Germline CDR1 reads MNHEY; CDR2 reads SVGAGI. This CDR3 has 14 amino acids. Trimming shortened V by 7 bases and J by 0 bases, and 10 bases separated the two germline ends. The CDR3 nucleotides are TGTGCCAGCAAGGAGGGAATTAGCAATCAGCCCCAGCATTTT. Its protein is CASKEGISNQPQHF.

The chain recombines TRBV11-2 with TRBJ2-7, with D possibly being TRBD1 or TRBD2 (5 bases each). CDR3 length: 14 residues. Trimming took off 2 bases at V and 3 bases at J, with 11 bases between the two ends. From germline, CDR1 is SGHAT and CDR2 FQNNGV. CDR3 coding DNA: TGTGCCAGCAGCTTAACCGGGGCAAACTACGAGCAGTACTTC. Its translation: CASSLTGANYEQYF.